This paragraph covers one T cell receptor (beta chain) sequence. The data were taken from a study of shared clonotypes between healthy human individuals. Genomic DNA of every subset was divided equally among multiple immunoSEQ plates. Using immunoSEQ multiplex PCR, the repertoire was profiled, and TCRdb retains in-frame clones only, with some absent. The sample lists about 600,000 clones, approximately 97% seen once, with approximately 0.057% in the top ten. The TCR comes from a woman in her twenties or thirties in good health. Material: naive CD4+ T cells sorted from blood. Subset reported: CD45RA+ positively selected.

As DNA, the CDR3 is TGCGCCAGCAGCTTAAATCTAGCGGGAGTATTCAATGAGCAGTTCTTC. It specifies CASSLNLAGVFNEQFF. The V call is TRBV5-1, the J call TRBJ2-1; 10 bases line up with TRBD2. Trimming cost V 2 bases and J 6 bases; bases outside gene matches: 8. This CDR3 contains 16 residues. Germline-derived CDR1 and CDR2 are SGHRS and YFSETQ.